This record covers a single T cell receptor beta chain. Its antigen is unidentified. Germline V gene sequence: CDR1 LNHDA, CDR2 SQIVND (reference sequence). This CDR3 comprises 15 residues. The V segment lost 5 bases and the J segment 10 bases; nucleotides outside the gene matches: 10. This entry comes from a study of shared clonotypes between healthy human individuals. This table comes from immunoSEQ multiplex PCR, and its TCRdb copy is limited to in-frame clones, with some not included. The sample lists around 2,000,000 clones; around 95% were seen once. Findings of the study overall: Large sequencing depth failed to make sorted-subset sequencing complete, rarefaction showed.

V and J are TRBV19 and TRBJ1-6, with TRBD1 matching 8 bases. The receptor comes from a man aged 18 to 29 in good health. Material: naive CD4+ T cells sorted from blood. Subset described: CD45RA+ positively selected. The CDR3 is CASSATGTGGSPLHF. Written as DNA, the CDR3 is TGTGCCAGTAGTGCCACCGGGACAGGAGGATCACCCCTCCACTTT.